This is a list of T cell receptor beta chains from one sample in a study of T cell responses to AZD1222 COVID-19 vaccine. Sequenced by immunoSEQ multiplex PCR; TCRdb stores in-frame clones only, minus some. The table lists around 130,000 clones, roughly 88% of them singletons. The input for sequencing was peripheral blood, taken on day 0 of MenACWY control vaccination. These receptor sequences come from an adult in good health. Each CDR3 is given with its conserved first and last residue. The order of the fields is V gene, CDR3 length, J gene, CDR3 protein.

TRBV5-1	19	TRBJ2-1	CASSPSPSGRPQRLNEQFF
TRBV28	16	TRBJ2-1	CASSFRGQAAADEQFF
TRBV6-1	16	TRBJ1-2	CASSGDRGLYGYGYTF
TRBV7-2	15	TRBJ1-1	CASSNSGGMNTEAFF
TRBV28	12	TRBJ1-5	CASNRGTQPQHF
TRBV13	13	TRBJ1-1	CASRLQGNTEAFF
TRBV7-6	16	TRBJ2-5	CASSLPEIWSQETQYF
TRBV7-3	15	TRBJ2-1	CASSITGTGGNEQFF
TRBV15	15	TRBJ1-3	CATSRDSNSGNTIYF
TRBV30	16	TRBJ2-2	CAWRSPQIRNTGELFF
TRBV4-1	14	TRBJ1-2	CASSQDAGTGGYTF
TRBV10-2	11	TRBJ2-7	CASSQGPEQYF
TRBV3-1/TRBV3-2	16	TRBJ1-4	CASSPGRVATNEKLFF
TRBV30	12	TRBJ1-1	CAWSITPAMTFF
TRBV18	14	TRBJ2-1	CASSPQGGDNEQFF
TRBV7-2	13	TRBJ2-5	CASSRSIRETQYF
TRBV28	14	TRBJ1-4	CASTLRGREEKLFF
TRBV9	15	TRBJ2-3	CASSAGLARSDTQYF
TRBV6-1	13	TRBJ1-1	CASSEGHYTEAFF
TRBV5-1	15	TRBJ1-5	CASSLQGLSNQPQHF
TRBV19	15	TRBJ1-2	CASSIVGQHGYGYTF
TRBV27	15	TRBJ2-7	CASSLSQGHTYEQYF
TRBV7-9	13	TRBJ2-3	CASSLDSYDTQYF